This passage covers 21 T cell receptor beta chains from one sample sequenced in a study of blood T cell repertoires in COVID-19 (dated by TCRdb to between 2020 and 2021). The library came from the immunoSEQ multiplex PCR assay. Sourced from immuneACCESS, this table was stored by TCRdb with only in-frame sequences that have V and J called. A share of the clones is absent; for the studies checked, an unresolved V gene accounts for under half, and the remainder has no known explanation. Present in this sample are about 230,000 clones, approximately 90% of which were seen just once. Jointly, the top ten make up roughly 2.5% of the sample. The sequenced sample was PBMCs or T cells enriched from blood (not recorded which). These receptors were collected from a woman aged 40 to 50 with acute COVID-19.

In its sample, this clone was seen a few times. V gene TRBV14 combines with J gene TRBJ1-2, with D hard to call. CDR1 SGHDN and CDR2 FVKESK come from the germline V gene. The CDR3 has 13 residues. Trimming took off 4 bases at V and 5 bases at J, with 11 bases between the two ends. CDR3 nucleotide sequence: TGTGCCAGCAGCCCAAGTCGGGAGTATGGCTACACCTTC. Translated, it gives CASSPSREYGYTF.

The chain joins TRBV4-2 to TRBJ1-6, with D hard to call. With 0 bases removed from V and 8 bases from J, the gap between germline ends came to 11 bases. This CDR3 is 15 amino acids long. Per the germline V gene, CDR1 is LGHNA and CDR2 is YNFKEQ. Here the CDR3 reads CASSQDPDRDSPLHF. CDR3 coding DNA: TGTGCCAGCAGCCAAGATCCCGACCGGGATTCACCCCTCCACTTT.

This chain joins TRBV29-1 and TRBJ1-1; 8 bases align to TRBD1. The germline CDR1 and CDR2 sequences are SQVTM and ANQGSEA. CDR3 length: 13 residues. The junction had 5 bases not matched to a gene; V was cut back by 4 bases and J by 4 bases. The CDR3 DNA reads as TGCAGCGTTGTGGACAGGGTGGTCACTGAAGCTTTCTTT. Its protein product is CSVVDRVVTEAFF.

The chain has TRBV4-2 and TRBJ2-2; a weak D match, TRBD2 (6 bases). The ends were cut back, 3 bases at V and 6 bases at J, with 11 bases in the middle. This CDR3 region has 14 residues. Germline CDR1 reads LGHNA; CDR2 reads YNFKEQ. The CDR3 bases are TGTGCCAGCAGCCAGGGGGGTCTCGCCGGGGAGCTGTTTTTT. The encoded protein is CASSQGGLAGELFF.

This chain links TRBV27 with TRBJ1-2, with TRBD1 matching over 9 bases. The germline V gene encodes CDR1 MNHEY and CDR2 SMNVEV (reference sequence). This CDR3 has 16 residues. The trim removed 7 bases at V and 3 bases at J, leaving 12 bases unmatched. CDR3 sequence: CASKPGQGGYDYGYTF. DNA for the CDR3: TGTGCCAGCAAACCGGGACAGGGTGGTTACGACTATGGCTACACCTTC.

This chain connects TRBV6-5 to TRBJ1-4; 10 nucleotides match TRBD1. This CDR3 contains 16 residues. Trimming took 0 bases from V and 3 from J; bases not matched to a gene: 1. Germline lookup yields CDR1 MNHEY and CDR2 SVGAGI. CDR3 in DNA: TGTGCCAGCAGTTACTCGGGACAGGGGTCTAATGAAAAACTGTTTTTT. Its translation: CASSYSGQGSNEKLFF.

The chain recombines TRBV10-3 with TRBJ2-7, with TRBD1 matching over 9 bases. V trimming: 3 bases; J trimming: 2 bases; junction bases outside the gene matches: 8. The CDR3 extends over 16 amino acids. Germline values: CDR1 ENHRY, CDR2 SYGVKD. The DNA of the CDR3 is TGTGCCATCAGTGACCCGAGACAGGGGGTCACCTACGAGCAGTACTTC. As protein: CAISDPRQGVTYEQYF.

This clone showed up just once. The rearrangement links TRBV10-2 to TRBJ1-5; the D is unclear. CDR1 is WSHSY, CDR2 SAAADI, per germline. The V end was cut by 7 bases, the J end by 1 base, with 8 bases between. The CDR3 has 13 residues. Written as DNA, the CDR3 is TGCGCCAGCACGCTACAGAGCAATCAGCCCCAGCATTTT. As protein: CASTLQSNQPQHF.

This chain joins TRBV3-1 (or the pseudogene TRBV3-2) and TRBJ2-7, with TRBD1 matching over 10 bases. From germline, CDR1 is LGHDT and CDR2 YNNKEL (reference sequence). The CDR3 consists of 17 residues. Trimming took 4 bases from V and 0 from J; bases not matched to a gene: 9. The CDR3 nucleotides are TGTGCCAGCAGCCCGCACTTGCGGACAGGGGGCTCCTACGAGCAGTACTTC. Its translation: CASSPHLRTGGSYEQYF.

J is TRBJ1-6 and V is TRBV5-1; TRBD1 is a possible D gene (6 bases). V shed 2 bases and J shed 9 bases, with 15 bases lying between them. Germline V CDR1 and CDR2: SGHRS, YFSETQ. This CDR3 has 15 amino acids. CDR3 sequence: CASSFGSGEGSPLHF. The CDR3 DNA reads as TGCGCCAGCAGCTTTGGGTCAGGGGAGGGTTCACCCCTCCACTTT.

This chain uses TRBV5-1 with TRBJ1-1, with 8 bases matching TRBD1. The CDR3 spans 15 residues. The trim removed 2 bases at V and 1 base at J, leaving 4 bases unmatched. Germline CDR1 is SGHRS and CDR2 is YFSETQ. The CDR3, as DNA: TGCGCCAGCAGCTTCTTTGGACAGGGGAACACTGAAGCTTTCTTT. The encoded protein is CASSFFGQGNTEAFF.

The gene calls are TRBV15 and TRBJ2-1; 14 positions agree with TRBD2. This CDR3 is 16 amino acids long. V dropped 3 bases and J dropped 7; count of bases not matched to a gene: 5. Germline CDR1 reads LNHNV; CDR2 reads YYDKDF (reference sequence). CDR3: CATSRTGTSGRNEQFF. The CDR3, as DNA: TGTGCCACCAGCAGGACCGGGACTAGCGGGAGAAATGAGCAGTTCTTC.

The CDR3 loop reads CASSEGPGLRSGANVLTF. CDR3 sequence (DNA): TGTGCCAGCAGCGAGGGGCCGGGACTGCGCTCTGGGGCCAACGTCCTGACTTTC. The rearrangement links TRBV7-6 to TRBJ2-6; D perhaps matches TRBD2 (6 bases). The CDR3 has 18 amino acids. The V end lost 5 bases, the J end lost 0 bases, and 17 bases lay between the germline ends. Germline V gene lookup returns CDR1 SGHVS and CDR2 FNYEAQ.

In its sample, this clone was seen a few times. The chain recombines TRBV19 with TRBJ2-7; TRBD1 agrees at 8 bases. CDR3 length: 18 residues. Germline V gene sequence: CDR1 LNHDA, CDR2 SQIVND (reference sequence). V lost 0 bases to trimming and J lost 1 base; unmatched junction nucleotides: 11. DNA of the CDR3: TGTGCCAGTAGTATAGATCAATTGGGACAGGTGGCGTCCTACGAGCAGTACTTC. It is translated as CASSIDQLGQVASYEQYF.

The V gene is TRBV11-2, the J gene TRBJ1-5; no clear D gene. The germline CDR1 and CDR2 sequences are SGHAT and FQNNGV. V was cut by 1 base and J by 7 bases, with 14 bases left in between. The CDR3 is 15 amino acids. In nucleotides, the CDR3 is TGTGCCAGCAGCTTAGGGTCGGGAGTCCGCCAGCCCCAGCATTTT. Translation gives CASSLGSGVRQPQHF.

The V call is TRBV5-1, the J call TRBJ2-1; possible D gene TRBD2, 6 bases. The CDR3 spans 13 residues. In germline, CDR1 is SGHRS, CDR2 YFSETQ. V was shortened by 1 base and J by 7 bases, with 9 bases between the two germline ends. The CDR3 here is CASSLSGENEQFF. The CDR3, as DNA: TGCGCCAGCAGCTTGTCGGGGGAGAATGAGCAGTTCTTC.

This chain joins TRBV2 and TRBJ2-2; 12 bases align to TRBD1. This CDR3 is 15 amino acids long. Germline V CDR1 and CDR2: SNHLY, FYNNEI. V dropped 6 bases and J dropped 7; count of bases not matched to a gene: 6. The CDR3 nucleotides are TGTGCCAGCAGCGGGGGGACAGGGGGCTTCGGGGAGCTGTTTTTT. Residues: CASSGGTGGFGELFF.

In its sample, this clone was seen a few times. This rearrangement joins TRBV7-2 to TRBJ2-1; 8 positions agree with TRBD2. With 5 bases clipped from V and 6 bases from J, the junction kept 12 bases outside the gene matches. The germline gives CDR1 SGHTA, CDR2 FQGNSA. The CDR3 consists of 16 residues. Written as DNA, the CDR3 is TGTGCCAGCAGCGGAGACGGGGCGGGGGGACGCAATGAGCAGTTCTTC. Encoded protein: CASSGDGAGGRNEQFF.

The chain employs TRBV18 and TRBJ1-1, with 7 nucleotides matching TRBD1. V lost 6 bases and J lost 5; bases outside the gene matches: 9. Looked up from germline, CDR1 is KGHSH and CDR2 is LQKENI. There are 14 residues in the CDR3. The CDR3 bases are TGTGCCAGCTCCCACGACAGGGATGGGACTGAAGCTTTCTTT. Protein: CASSHDRDGTEAFF.

By share, this clone counts as medium-sized. The chain links TRBV10-3 to TRBJ1-1, with a tentative D call TRBD1 (5 bases). CDR1 and CDR2 (germline): ENHRY, SYGVKD. Trimming took off 10 bases at V and 6 bases at J, with 18 bases between the two ends. The CDR3 totals 13 residues. CDR3: CASRSQGNAEAFF. The CDR3 DNA follows: TGTGCCAGCCGATCCCAGGGTAACGCTGAAGCTTTCTTT.

This rearrangement joins TRBV3-1 (or the pseudogene TRBV3-2) to TRBJ2-2, with TRBD1 as a possible D gene (5 bases). V was cut by 1 base and J by 0 bases, with 9 bases left in between. This CDR3 is built from 16 residues. Germline V gene data show CDR1 as LGHDT and CDR2 as YNNKEL (reference sequence). The CDR3 DNA reads as TGTGCCAGCAGCCAAGCAAGGGGCGCGAACACCGGGGAGCTGTTTTTT. Protein sequence: CASSQARGANTGELFF.